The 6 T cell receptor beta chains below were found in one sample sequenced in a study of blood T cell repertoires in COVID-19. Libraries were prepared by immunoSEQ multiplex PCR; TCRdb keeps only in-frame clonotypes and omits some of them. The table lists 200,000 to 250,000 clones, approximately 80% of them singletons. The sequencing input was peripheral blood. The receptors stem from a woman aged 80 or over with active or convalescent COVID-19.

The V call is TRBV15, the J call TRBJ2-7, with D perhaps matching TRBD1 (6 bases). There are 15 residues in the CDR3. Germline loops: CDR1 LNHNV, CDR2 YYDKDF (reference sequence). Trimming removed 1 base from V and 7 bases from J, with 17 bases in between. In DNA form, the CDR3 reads TGTGCCACCAGCAGAGTCTGGGGGCAGGGCGGGGAGCAGTACTTC. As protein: CATSRVWGQGGEQYF.

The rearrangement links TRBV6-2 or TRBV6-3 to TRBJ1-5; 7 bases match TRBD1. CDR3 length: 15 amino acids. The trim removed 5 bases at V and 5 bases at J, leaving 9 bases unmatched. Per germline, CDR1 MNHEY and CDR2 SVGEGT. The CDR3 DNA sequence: TGTGCCAGCAGTCCCCGACAGGGATCGCATCAGCCCCAGCATTTT. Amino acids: CASSPRQGSHQPQHF.

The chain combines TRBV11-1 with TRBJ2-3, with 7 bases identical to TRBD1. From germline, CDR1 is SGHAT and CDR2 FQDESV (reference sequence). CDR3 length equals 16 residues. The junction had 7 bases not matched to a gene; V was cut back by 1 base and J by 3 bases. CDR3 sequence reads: CASSLERGQGTDTQYF. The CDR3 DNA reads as TGTGCCAGCAGCTTAGAAAGGGGGCAAGGGACAGATACGCAGTATTTT.

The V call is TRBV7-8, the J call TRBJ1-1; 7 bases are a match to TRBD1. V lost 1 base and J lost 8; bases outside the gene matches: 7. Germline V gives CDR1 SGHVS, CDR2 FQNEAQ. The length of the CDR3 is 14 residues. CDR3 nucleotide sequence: TGTGCCAGCAGCTTAGAACAGGGGTATGGGGAAGCTTTCTTT. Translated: CASSLEQGYGEAFF. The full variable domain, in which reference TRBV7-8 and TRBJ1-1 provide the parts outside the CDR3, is GAGVSQSPRYKVAKRGQDVALRCDPISGHVSLFWYQQALGQGPEFLTYFQNEAQLDKSGLPSDRFFAERPEGSVSTLKIQRTQQEDSAVYLCASSLEQGYGEAFFGQGTRLTVV.

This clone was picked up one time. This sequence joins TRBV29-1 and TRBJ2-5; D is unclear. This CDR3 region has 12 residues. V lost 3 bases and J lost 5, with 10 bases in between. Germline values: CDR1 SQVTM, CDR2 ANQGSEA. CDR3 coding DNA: TGCAGCGTTGACGCAACGCGGGAGACCCAGTACTTC. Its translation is CSVDATRETQYF.

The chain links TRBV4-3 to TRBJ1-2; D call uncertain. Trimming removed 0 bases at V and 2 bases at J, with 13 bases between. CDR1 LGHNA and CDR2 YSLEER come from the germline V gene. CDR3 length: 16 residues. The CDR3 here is CASSQDLTAHNYGYTF. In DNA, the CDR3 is TGCGCCAGCAGCCAAGATCTTACCGCGCACAACTATGGCTACACCTTC.